These 26 T cell receptor beta chains share one sample of origin, sequenced in a study of cytomegalovirus exposure and HLA in healthy donors. Use of 60 Vbeta and 13 Jbeta primers characterized the PCR. The method was immunoSEQ multiplex PCR; TCRdb's version includes in-frame clones alone and lacks a portion of them. The table records 65,000 to 85,000 clones, 77% of them present only once. Sequencing was performed on PBMCs. The receptor source for this set is a man between 45 and 60 years old in good health and CMV-seropositive.

The gene calls are TRBV6-6 and TRBJ1-4; weak D call: TRBD1 (5 bases). The CDR3 is made up of 15 amino acids. The V gene lost 0 bases and the J gene lost 3 bases, with 8 bases spanning the gap. Looked up from germline, CDR1 is MNHNY and CDR2 is SVGAGI (reference sequence). CDR3 region: CASSYSAGSNEKLFF. The CDR3 nucleotides read TGTGCCAGCAGTTACTCGGCAGGGTCTAATGAAAAACTGTTTTTT.

The rearrangement links TRBV19 to TRBJ2-7; the D gene is possibly TRBD2 (6 bases). In germline, CDR1 is LNHDA, CDR2 SQIVND (reference sequence). CDR3 length: 13 amino acids. V was cut by 3 bases and J by 7 bases, with 13 bases left in between. CDR3 sequence: CASSISGAGEQYF. The CDR3 DNA sequence: TGTGCCAGTAGTATCTCCGGGGCGGGAGAGCAGTACTTC.

Of note for this clone: The junction departs from germline at one end; a sequencing error may be responsible. The chain recombines TRBV6-4 with TRBJ2-1, with 7 bases lining up with TRBD2. This CDR3 is built from 14 residues. The germline V gene encodes CDR1 MRHNA and CDR2 SNTAGT. For the CDR3, the DNA is TGTGCCAGCAGTGACGCGGGAGAGAACAATGAGCAGCTCTTC. It codes for CASSDAGENNEQLF.

As DNA, the CDR3 is TGTGCCAGTAGTACCCCACAGGGCGATAATGAAAAACTGTTTTTT. This codes for CASSTPQGDNEKLFF. The chain combines TRBV19 with TRBJ1-4; possibly TRBD1 for D (6 bases). Germline V gives CDR1 LNHDA, CDR2 SQIVND (reference sequence). The CDR3 spans 15 residues. V gave up 4 bases and J gave up 4 bases, with 13 bases separating them.

This chain uses TRBV4-1 with TRBJ2-1; 12 positions agree with TRBD1. J was trimmed by 8 bases and V by 7 bases; bases with no gene match: 6. In germline, CDR1 is MGHRA, CDR2 YSYEKL. The CDR3 loop spans 14 amino acids. The CDR3 sequence is CASTGDRGRDEQFF. The CDR3 DNA follows: TGCGCCAGCACTGGGGACAGGGGGCGCGATGAGCAGTTCTTC.

This clone was seen only once. The chain has TRBV30 and TRBJ1-6; unclear D gene. There are 14 residues in the CDR3. The germline V gene has CDR1 GTSNPN and CDR2 SVGIG (reference sequence). Trimming took off 0 bases at V and 1 base at J, with 4 bases between the two ends. In DNA form, the CDR3 reads TGTGCCTGGAGTGTTGTATCCTATAATTCACCCCTCCACTTT. Translated, it gives CAWSVVSYNSPLHF.

The genes are TRBV7-3 and TRBJ1-5; D possibly corresponds to TRBD1 (6 bases). This CDR3 comprises 14 residues. Per germline, CDR1 SGHTA and CDR2 FQGTGA. V was trimmed by 8 bases and J by 2 bases, leaving 13 bases between them. The CDR3 protein is CASGEGGGNQPQHF. For the CDR3, the DNA is TGTGCCAGCGGAGAGGGGGGGGGCAATCAGCCCCAGCATTTT.

Concerning this clone itself: An end of the junction differs from the germline gene, which may be a read error. This chain joins TRBV7-6 and TRBJ2-6, with D possibly being TRBD1 (5 bases). The CDR3 is made up of 14 amino acids. CDR1 and CDR2 from the germline V gene are SGHVS and FNYEAQ. DNA for the CDR3: TGTGCCAGCAGCTTCAGCTCTGGGGCCAACGGCCTGACTTTC. Protein: CASSFSSGANGLTF.

The J gene is TRBJ2-7, the V gene TRBV15; 10 nucleotides align to TRBD2. V was clipped by 3 bases and J by 7 bases; unmatched bases: 9. The germline V gene has CDR1 LNHNV and CDR2 YYDKDF (reference sequence). This CDR3 is 15 amino acids long. The CDR3 loop is CATSSTSGRALEQYF. The CDR3 DNA is TGTGCCACCAGCAGTACAAGCGGGAGGGCTTTGGAGCAGTACTTC.

The chain carries TRBV29-1 and TRBJ2-1; a weak D match, TRBD1 (5 bases). The CDR3 length is 15 residues. Per germline, CDR1 SQVTM and CDR2 ANQGSEA. The V end was cut by 6 bases, the J end by 0 bases, with 15 bases between. The CDR3: CSVHRQSSSYNEQFF. The DNA of the CDR3 is TGCAGCGTCCACCGACAGTCTAGCTCCTACAATGAGCAGTTCTTC.

The chain employs TRBV20-1 and TRBJ2-7; D possibly corresponds to TRBD1 (6 bases). Germline CDR1 is DFQATT and CDR2 is SNEGSKA (reference sequence). The V gene lost 0 bases and the J gene lost 13 bases, with 13 bases spanning the gap. The CDR3 is 11 residues long. The CDR3 sequence is CSAREQQGRYF. The CDR3 DNA is TGCAGTGCTAGAGAACAACAGGGCCGCTACTTC.

This chain connects TRBV2 to TRBJ1-1, with 8 bases fitting TRBD1. V gave up 2 bases and J gave up 9 bases; unmatched junction bases: 5. In germline, CDR1 is SNHLY, CDR2 FYNNEI. This CDR3 region has 13 residues. CDR3 in DNA: TGTGCCAGCAGTGAAATGGGACAGGTGCAAGCTTTCTTT. Amino acids: CASSEMGQVQAFF.

The chain has TRBV15 and TRBJ1-5; D remains unclear. CDR3 length: 12 residues. The V and J ends lost 6 bases and 5 bases respectively, with 8 bases between them. The germline V gene has CDR1 LNHNV and CDR2 YYDKDF (reference sequence). The CDR3 region has the DNA TGTGCCACCAGGCGGACTGATCAGCCCCAGCATTTT. As protein: CATRRTDQPQHF.

The chain couples TRBV7-7 to TRBJ2-5, with TRBD2 as a possible D gene (6 bases). Per germline, CDR1 SSHAT and CDR2 FNYEAQ (reference sequence). V lost 3 bases to trimming and J lost 1 base, with 6 bases between them. This CDR3 has 13 residues. CDR3 DNA: TGTGCCAGCAGCTTCGGGGGCCAAGAGACCCAGTACTTC. Translation: CASSFGGQETQYF.

The rearrangement joins TRBV5-6 to TRBJ1-3; D ambiguous. This CDR3 comprises 13 residues. CDR1 and CDR2 (germline): SGHDT, YYEEEE. Trimming removed 4 bases from V and 8 bases from J, with 13 bases in between. The CDR3 reads CASSPYLVDTIYF. For the CDR3, the DNA is TGTGCCAGCAGCCCCTATCTTGTGGACACCATATATTTT.

The chain links TRBV9 to TRBJ2-4; 12 bases align to TRBD1. Looked up from germline, CDR1 is SGDLS and CDR2 is YYNGEE. V was clipped by 4 bases and J by 5 bases; unmatched bases: 7. This CDR3 spans 16 amino acids. In DNA, the CDR3 is TGTGCCAGCAGCCCAGGGACAGGGGGCTTCCAAAACATTCAGTACTTC. This gives the protein CASSPGTGGFQNIQYF.

This chain uses TRBV9 with TRBJ2-3; D perhaps matches TRBD1 (6 bases). The CDR3 spans 16 residues. Trimming removed 3 bases from V and 2 bases from J, with 16 bases in between. CDR1 is SGDLS, CDR2 YYNGEE, per germline. CDR3 residues: CASSEYRASTTDTQYF. CDR3 sequence (DNA): TGTGCCAGCAGCGAATACAGGGCCTCTACCACAGATACGCAGTATTTT.

The chain joins TRBV5-1 to TRBJ2-2; 10 positions match TRBD2. V dropped 4 bases and J dropped 7; count of bases not matched to a gene: 10. CDR3 size: 16 residues. Germline V gene sequence: CDR1 SGHRS, CDR2 YFSETQ. The DNA for the CDR3 is TGCGCCAGCAGCACGGGACTAGCGAATGGGGGCGGGGAGCTGTTTTTT. Translation gives CASSTGLANGGGELFF.

This clone showed up just a few times. The chain joins TRBV5-6 to TRBJ2-7, with 7 bases that match TRBD1. CDR1 and CDR2 from the germline V gene are SGHDT and YYEEEE. This CDR3 region has 13 residues. V lost 0 bases and J lost 7; bases outside the gene matches: 4. The CDR3 is CASSLGRGWEQYF. The CDR3 DNA is TGTGCCAGCAGCTTGGGCAGGGGGTGGGAGCAGTACTTC.

This clone was detected once. V is TRBV5-4 and J is TRBJ2-1; D possibly corresponds to TRBD2 (6 bases). The germline V gene has CDR1 SGHNT and CDR2 YYREEE (reference sequence). The ends were cut back, 4 bases at V and 6 bases at J, with 14 bases in the middle. This CDR3 spans 14 amino acids. CDR3 in DNA: TGTGCCAGCAGCCGGGGGACTCTCTCCAATGAGCAGTTCTTC. Protein: CASSRGTLSNEQFF. The whole variable domain, filled in from reference TRBV5-4 and TRBJ2-1, reads ETGVTQSPTHLIKTRGQQVTLRCSSQSGHNTVSWYQQALGQGPQFIFQYYREEENGRGNFPPRFSGLQFPNYSSELNVNALELDDSALYLCASSRGTLSNEQFFGPGTRLTVL.

The chain recombines TRBV7-8 with TRBJ1-5; 9 positions match TRBD1. Germline values: CDR1 SGHVS, CDR2 FQNEAQ. There are 17 residues in the CDR3. Losses at the gene ends were 5 bases for V and 1 base for J; bases not matched to a gene: 9. Here the CDR3 DNA reads TGTGCCAGCAGCAGGACAGGGGAGCGGAGGAGCAATCAGCCCCAGCATTTT. This codes for CASSRTGERRSNQPQHF.

This chain links TRBV6-4 with TRBJ2-1; 8 positions match TRBD2. The junction had 7 bases not matched to a gene; V was cut back by 2 bases and J by 7 bases. This CDR3 contains 15 residues. Germline loops: CDR1 MRHNA, CDR2 SNTAGT. Here the CDR3 DNA reads TGTGCCAGCAGTGACGCGGCGGGAGGAACGAATGAGCAGTTCTTC. It codes for CASSDAAGGTNEQFF.

This chain uses TRBV7-9 with TRBJ1-2; D possibly corresponds to TRBD1 (6 bases). V gave up 1 base and J gave up 8 bases, with 23 bases separating them. The germline gives CDR1 SEHNR, CDR2 FQNEAQ (reference sequence). The length of the CDR3 is 17 residues. The DNA for the CDR3 is TGTGCCAGCAGCTTAGGTGGACAACTTGGGGACACGCGGGGCTACACCTTC. This gives the protein CASSLGGQLGDTRGYTF.

The rearrangement uses TRBV19 and TRBJ1-1; TRBD1 matches at 7 bases. The CDR3 spans 13 residues. Per the germline V gene, CDR1 is LNHDA and CDR2 is SQIVND (reference sequence). The ends lost 5 bases at V and 8 bases at J; junction bases unmatched: 8. The DNA of the CDR3 is TGTGCCAGTAGTCCCCGGGACAGCGTCGAAGCTTTCTTT. This sequence encodes CASSPRDSVEAFF.

A few counts support this clone. The chain recombines TRBV2 with TRBJ2-7; no firm D call. CDR3 length: 12 residues. Germline values: CDR1 SNHLY, CDR2 FYNNEI. Trimming took 7 bases from V and 4 from J, leaving 11 bases between them. CDR3 DNA sequence: TGTGCCAGCAACCTAAAGAATTACGAGCAGTACTTC. Its protein product is CASNLKNYEQYF.

This chain connects TRBV27 to TRBJ1-1; D is perhaps TRBD1 (6 bases). This CDR3 is 13 amino acids long. V lost 4 bases to trimming and J lost 4 bases, with 10 bases between them. CDR1 MNHEY and CDR2 SMNVEV come from the germline V gene (reference sequence). The CDR3 loop reads CASSWRGPTEAFF. The CDR3 DNA sequence: TGTGCCAGCAGTTGGCGGGGGCCCACTGAAGCTTTCTTT.